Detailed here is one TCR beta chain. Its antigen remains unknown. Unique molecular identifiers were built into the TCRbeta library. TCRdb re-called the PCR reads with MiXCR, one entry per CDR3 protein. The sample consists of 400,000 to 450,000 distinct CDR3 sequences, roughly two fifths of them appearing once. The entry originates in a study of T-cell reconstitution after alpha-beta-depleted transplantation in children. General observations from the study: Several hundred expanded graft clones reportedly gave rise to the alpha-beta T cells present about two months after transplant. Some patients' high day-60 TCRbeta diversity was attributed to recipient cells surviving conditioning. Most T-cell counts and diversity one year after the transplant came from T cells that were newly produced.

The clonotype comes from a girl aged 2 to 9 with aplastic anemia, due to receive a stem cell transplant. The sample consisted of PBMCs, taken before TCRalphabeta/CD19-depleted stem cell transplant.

CDR3 sequence: CASSSSRDTFSYEQYF. The CDR3 bases are TGTGCCAGCAGCTCTTCACGGGACACCTTCTCCTACGAGCAGTACTTC. The chain uses TRBV7-2 and TRBJ2-7, with D tentatively TRBD1 (6 bases). The germline CDR1 and CDR2 sequences are SGHTA and FQGNSA. V lost 4 bases and J 0 bases, leaving 16 bases between the germline ends. This CDR3 region has 16 residues.